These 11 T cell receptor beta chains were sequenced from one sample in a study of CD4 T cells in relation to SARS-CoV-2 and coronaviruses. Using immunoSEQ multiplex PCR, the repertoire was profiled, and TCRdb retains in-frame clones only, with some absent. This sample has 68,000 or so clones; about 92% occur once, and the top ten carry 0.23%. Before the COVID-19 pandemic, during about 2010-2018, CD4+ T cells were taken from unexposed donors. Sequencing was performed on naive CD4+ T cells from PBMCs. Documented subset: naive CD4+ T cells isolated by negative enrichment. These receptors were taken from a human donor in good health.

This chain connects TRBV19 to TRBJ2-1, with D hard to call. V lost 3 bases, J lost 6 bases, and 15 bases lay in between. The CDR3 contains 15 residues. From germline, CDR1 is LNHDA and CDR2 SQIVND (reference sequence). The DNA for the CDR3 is TGTGCCAGTAGTATGCGGCCCACCCGGGCCAATGAGCAGTTCTTC. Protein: CASSMRPTRANEQFF.

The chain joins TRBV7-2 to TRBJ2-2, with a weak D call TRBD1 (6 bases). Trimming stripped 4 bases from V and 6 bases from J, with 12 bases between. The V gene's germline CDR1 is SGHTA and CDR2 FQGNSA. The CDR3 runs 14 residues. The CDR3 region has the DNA TGTGCCAGCAGCTGGGGGCCCGAGGCCGGGGAGCTGTTTTTT. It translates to CASSWGPEAGELFF. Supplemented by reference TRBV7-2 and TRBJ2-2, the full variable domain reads GAGVSQSPSNKVTEKGKDVELRCDPISGHTALYWYRQSLGQGLEFLIYFQGNSAPDKSGLPSDRFSAERTGGSVSTLTIQRTQQEDSAVYLCASSWGPEAGELFFGEGSRLTVL.

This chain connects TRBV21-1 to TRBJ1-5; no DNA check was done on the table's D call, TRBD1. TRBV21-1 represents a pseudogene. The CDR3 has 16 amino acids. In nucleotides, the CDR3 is TGTGCCAGCAGCAAAGTGGGCAGGGGCCCCAATCAGCCCCAGCATTTT. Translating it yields CASSKVGRGPNQPQHF.

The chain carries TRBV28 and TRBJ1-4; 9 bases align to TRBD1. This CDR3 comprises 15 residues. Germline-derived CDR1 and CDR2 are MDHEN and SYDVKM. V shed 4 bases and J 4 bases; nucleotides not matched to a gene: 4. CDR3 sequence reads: CASSSPTGGNEKLFF. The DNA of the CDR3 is TGTGCCAGCAGTTCCCCGACAGGGGGTAATGAAAAACTGTTTTTT. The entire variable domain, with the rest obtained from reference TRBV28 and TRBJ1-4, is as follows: DVKVTQSSRYLVKRTGEKVFLECVQDMDHENMFWYRQDPGLGLRLIYFSYDVKMKEKGDIPEGYSVSREKKERFSLILESASTNQTSMYLCASSSPTGGNEKLFFGSGTQLSVL.

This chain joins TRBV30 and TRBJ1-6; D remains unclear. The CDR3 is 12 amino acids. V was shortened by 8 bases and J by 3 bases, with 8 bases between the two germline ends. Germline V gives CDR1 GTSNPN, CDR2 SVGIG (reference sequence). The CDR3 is CASGRYNSPLHF. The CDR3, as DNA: TGTGCCAGCGGACGCTATAATTCACCCCTCCACTTT. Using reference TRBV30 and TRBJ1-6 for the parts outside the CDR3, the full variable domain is SQTIHQWPATLVQPVGSPLSLECTVEGTSNPNLYWYRQAAGRGLQLLFYSVGIGQISSEVPQNLSASRPQDRQFILSSKKLLLSDSGFYLCASGRYNSPLHFGNGTRLTVT.

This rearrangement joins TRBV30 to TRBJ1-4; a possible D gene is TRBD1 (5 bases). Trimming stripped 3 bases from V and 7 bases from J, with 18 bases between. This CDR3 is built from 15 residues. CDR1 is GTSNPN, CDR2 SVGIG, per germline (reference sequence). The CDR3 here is CAWSPRGGTGEKLFF. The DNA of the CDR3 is TGTGCCTGGAGCCCCCGGGGGGGAACTGGTGAAAAACTGTTTTTT.

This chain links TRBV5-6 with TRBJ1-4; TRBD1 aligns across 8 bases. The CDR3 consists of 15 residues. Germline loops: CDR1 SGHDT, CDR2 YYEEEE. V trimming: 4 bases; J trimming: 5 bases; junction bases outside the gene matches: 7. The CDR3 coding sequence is TGTGCCAGCAGCGAGCCGGGACAGGTGAATGAAAAACTGTTTTTT. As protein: CASSEPGQVNEKLFF.

The CDR3 reads CASSLMGTSSGNTIYF. The CDR3 DNA reads as TGCGCCAGCAGCTTGATGGGCACCAGCTCTGGAAACACCATATATTTT. The rearrangement uses TRBV5-1 and TRBJ1-3; D ambiguous. CDR1 is SGHRS and CDR2 is YFSETQ in the germline V gene. The CDR3 has 16 amino acids. The V end was cut by 1 base, the J end by 0 bases, with 11 bases between. Drawing the rest from reference TRBV5-1 and TRBJ1-3, the complete variable domain is KAGVTQTPRYLIKTRGQQVTLSCSPISGHRSVSWYQQTPGQGLQFLFEYFSETQRNKGNFPGRFSGRQFSNSRSEMNVSTLELGDSALYLCASSLMGTSSGNTIYFGEGSWLTVV.

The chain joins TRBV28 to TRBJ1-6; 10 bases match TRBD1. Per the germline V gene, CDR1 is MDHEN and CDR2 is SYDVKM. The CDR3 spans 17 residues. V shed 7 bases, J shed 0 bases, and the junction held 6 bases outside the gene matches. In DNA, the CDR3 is TGTGCCAGCACCGGGACAGGGGCAAGCTCCTATAATTCACCCCTCCACTTT. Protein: CASTGTGASSYNSPLHF.

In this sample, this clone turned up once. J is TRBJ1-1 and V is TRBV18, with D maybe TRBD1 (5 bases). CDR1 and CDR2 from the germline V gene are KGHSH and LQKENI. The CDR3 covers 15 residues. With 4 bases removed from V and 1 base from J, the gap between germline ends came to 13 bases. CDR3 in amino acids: CASSLGPQGNTEAFF. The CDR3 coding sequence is TGTGCCAGCTCACTCGGGCCTCAGGGGAACACTGAAGCTTTCTTT.

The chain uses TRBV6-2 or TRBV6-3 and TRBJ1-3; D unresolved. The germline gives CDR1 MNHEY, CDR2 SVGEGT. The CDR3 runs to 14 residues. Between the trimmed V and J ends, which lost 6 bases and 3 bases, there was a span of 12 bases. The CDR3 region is CASSPPFRGNTIYF. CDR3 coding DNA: TGTGCCAGCAGCCCGCCTTTCCGTGGAAACACCATATATTTT.